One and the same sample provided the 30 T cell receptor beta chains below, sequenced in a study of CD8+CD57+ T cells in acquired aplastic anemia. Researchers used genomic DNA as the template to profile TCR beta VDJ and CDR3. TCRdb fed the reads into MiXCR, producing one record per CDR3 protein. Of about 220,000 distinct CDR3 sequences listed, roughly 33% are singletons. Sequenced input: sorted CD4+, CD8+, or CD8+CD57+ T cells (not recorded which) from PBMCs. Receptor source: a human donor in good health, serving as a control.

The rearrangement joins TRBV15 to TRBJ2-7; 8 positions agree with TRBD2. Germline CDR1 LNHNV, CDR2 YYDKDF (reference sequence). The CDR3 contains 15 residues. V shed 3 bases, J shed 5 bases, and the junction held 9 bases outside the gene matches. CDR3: CATSSPSSGSNEQYF. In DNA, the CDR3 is TGTGCCACCAGCAGCCCCTCCAGCGGGAGCAACGAGCAGTACTTC. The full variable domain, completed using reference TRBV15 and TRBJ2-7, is DAMVIQNPRYQVTQFGKPVTLSCSQTLNHNVMYWYQQKSSQAPKLLFHYYDKDFNNEADTPDNFQSRRPNTSFCFLDIRSPGLGDTAMYLCATSSPSSGSNEQYFGPGTRLTVT.

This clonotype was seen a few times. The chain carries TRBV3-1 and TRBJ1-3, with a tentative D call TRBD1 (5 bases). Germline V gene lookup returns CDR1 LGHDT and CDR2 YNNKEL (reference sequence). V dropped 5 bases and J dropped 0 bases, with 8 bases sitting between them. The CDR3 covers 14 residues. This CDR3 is CASSIDSSGNTIYF. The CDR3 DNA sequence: TGTGCCAGCAGCATAGACAGCTCTGGAAACACCATATATTTT.

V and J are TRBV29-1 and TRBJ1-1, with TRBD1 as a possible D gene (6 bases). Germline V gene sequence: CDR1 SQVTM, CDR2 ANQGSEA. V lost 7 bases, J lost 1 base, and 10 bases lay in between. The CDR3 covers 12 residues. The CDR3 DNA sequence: TGCAGCGGGGGGCGGGAGAACACTGAAGCTTTCTTT. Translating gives CSGGRENTEAFF.

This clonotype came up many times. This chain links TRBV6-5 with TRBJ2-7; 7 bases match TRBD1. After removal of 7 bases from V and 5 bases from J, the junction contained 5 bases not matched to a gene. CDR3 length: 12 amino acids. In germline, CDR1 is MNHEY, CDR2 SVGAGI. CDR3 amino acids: CASKKGAHEQYF. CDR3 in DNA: TGTGCCAGCAAGAAGGGGGCCCACGAGCAGTACTTC.

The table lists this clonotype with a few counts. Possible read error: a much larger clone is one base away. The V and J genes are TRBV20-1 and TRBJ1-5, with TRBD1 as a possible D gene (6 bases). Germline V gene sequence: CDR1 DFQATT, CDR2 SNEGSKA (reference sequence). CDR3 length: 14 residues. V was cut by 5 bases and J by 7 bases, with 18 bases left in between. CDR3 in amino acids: CSARDIDGLQPQHF. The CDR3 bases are TGCAGTGCTCGGGACATCGATGGACTCCAGCCCCAGCATTTT.

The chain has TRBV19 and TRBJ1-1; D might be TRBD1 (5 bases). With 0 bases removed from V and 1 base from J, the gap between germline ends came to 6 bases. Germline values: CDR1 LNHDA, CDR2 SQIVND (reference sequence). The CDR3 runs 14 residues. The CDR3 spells CASSIEGQNTEAFF. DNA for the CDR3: TGTGCCAGTAGTATAGAAGGACAGAACACTGAAGCTTTCTTT. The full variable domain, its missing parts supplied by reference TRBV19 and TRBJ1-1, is DGGITQSPKYLFRKEGQNVTLSCEQNLNHDAMYWYRQDPGQGLRLIYYSQIVNDFQKGDIAEGYSVSREKKESFPLTVTSAQKNPTAFYLCASSIEGQNTEAFFGQGTRLTVV.

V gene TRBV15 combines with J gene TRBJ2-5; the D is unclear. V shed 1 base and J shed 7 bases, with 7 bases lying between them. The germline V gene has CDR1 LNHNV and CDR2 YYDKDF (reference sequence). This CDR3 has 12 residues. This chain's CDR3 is CATSRAMGTQYF. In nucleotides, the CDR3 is TGTGCCACCAGCAGAGCCATGGGGACCCAGTACTTC.

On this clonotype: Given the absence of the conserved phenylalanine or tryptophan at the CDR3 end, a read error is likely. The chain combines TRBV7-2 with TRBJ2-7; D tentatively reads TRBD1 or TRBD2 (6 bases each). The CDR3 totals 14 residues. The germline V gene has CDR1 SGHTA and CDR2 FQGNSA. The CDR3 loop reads CASSPEGGTYEQYS. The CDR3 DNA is TGCGCCAGCAGCCCGGAGGGGGGAACCTACGAGCAGTACTCC.

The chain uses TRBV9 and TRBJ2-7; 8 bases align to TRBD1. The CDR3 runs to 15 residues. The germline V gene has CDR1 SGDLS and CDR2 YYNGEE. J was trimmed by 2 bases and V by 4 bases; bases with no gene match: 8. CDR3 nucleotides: TGTGCCAGCAGCATAGATTACAGGGGGACCTACGAGCAGTACTTC. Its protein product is CASSIDYRGTYEQYF.

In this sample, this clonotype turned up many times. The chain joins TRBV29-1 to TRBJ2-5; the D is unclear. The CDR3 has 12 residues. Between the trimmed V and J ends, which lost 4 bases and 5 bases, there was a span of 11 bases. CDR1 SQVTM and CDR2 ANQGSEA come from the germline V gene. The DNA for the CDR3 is TGCAGCGTTGCTTGGGCGGAGGAGACCCAGTACTTC. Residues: CSVAWAEETQYF.

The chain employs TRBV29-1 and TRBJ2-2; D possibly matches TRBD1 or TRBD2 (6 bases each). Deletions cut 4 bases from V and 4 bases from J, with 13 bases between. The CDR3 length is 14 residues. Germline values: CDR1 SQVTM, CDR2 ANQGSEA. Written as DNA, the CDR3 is TGCAGCGTTGGATCCGGGGGCCGCACCGGGGAGCTGTTTTTT. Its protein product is CSVGSGGRTGELFF.

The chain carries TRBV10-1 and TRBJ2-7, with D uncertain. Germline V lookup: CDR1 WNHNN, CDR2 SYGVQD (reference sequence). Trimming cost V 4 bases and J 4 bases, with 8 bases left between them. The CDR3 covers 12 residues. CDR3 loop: CASSGRFYEQYF. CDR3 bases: TGCGCCAGCAGTGGGAGATTTTACGAGCAGTACTTC.

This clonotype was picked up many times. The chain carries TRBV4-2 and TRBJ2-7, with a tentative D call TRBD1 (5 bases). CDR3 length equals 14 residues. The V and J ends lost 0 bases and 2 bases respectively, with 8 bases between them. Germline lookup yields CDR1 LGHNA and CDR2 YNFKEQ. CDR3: CASSQEEGAYEQYF. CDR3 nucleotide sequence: TGTGCCAGCAGCCAAGAAGAAGGGGCCTACGAGCAGTACTTC.

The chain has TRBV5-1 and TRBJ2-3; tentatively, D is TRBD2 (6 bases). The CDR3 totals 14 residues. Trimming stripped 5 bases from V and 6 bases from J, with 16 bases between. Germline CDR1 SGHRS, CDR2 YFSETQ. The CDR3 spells CASSPLGGVDTQYF. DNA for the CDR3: TGCGCCAGCAGTCCCCTGGGGGGAGTGGATACGCAGTATTTT.

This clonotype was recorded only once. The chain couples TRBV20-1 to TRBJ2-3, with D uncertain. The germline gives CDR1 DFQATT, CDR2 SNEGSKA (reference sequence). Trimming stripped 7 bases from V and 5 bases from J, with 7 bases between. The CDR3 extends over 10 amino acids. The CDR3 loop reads CSVGRDTQYF. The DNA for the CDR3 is TGCAGTGTCGGAAGAGATACGCAGTATTTT.

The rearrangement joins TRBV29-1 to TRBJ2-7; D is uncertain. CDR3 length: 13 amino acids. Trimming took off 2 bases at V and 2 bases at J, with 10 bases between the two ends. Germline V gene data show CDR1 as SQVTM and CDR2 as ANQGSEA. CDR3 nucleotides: TGCAGCGTTGAAACTGGTTCACCCTACGAGCAGTACTTC. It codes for CSVETGSPYEQYF.

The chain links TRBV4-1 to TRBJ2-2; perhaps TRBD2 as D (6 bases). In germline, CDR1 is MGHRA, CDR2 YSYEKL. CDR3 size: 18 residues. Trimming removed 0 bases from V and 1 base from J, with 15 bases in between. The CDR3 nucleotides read TGCGCCAGCAGCCAAGATCCCGGACTAACTGGGAACACCGGGGAGCTGTTTTTT. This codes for CASSQDPGLTGNTGELFF.

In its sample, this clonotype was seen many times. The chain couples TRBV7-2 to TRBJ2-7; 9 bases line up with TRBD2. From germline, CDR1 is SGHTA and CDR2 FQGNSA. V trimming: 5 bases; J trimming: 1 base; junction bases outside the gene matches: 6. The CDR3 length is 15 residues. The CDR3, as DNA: TGTGCCAGCAGCCGACAGCGGGGGGTGTCCTACGAGCAGTACTTC. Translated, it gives CASSRQRGVSYEQYF.

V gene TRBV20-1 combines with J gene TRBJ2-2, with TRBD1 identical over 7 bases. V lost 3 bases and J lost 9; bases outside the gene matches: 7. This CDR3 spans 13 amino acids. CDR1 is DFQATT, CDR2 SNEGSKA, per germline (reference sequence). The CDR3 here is CSASDRVRRELFF. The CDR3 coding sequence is TGCAGTGCTAGCGACAGGGTGAGAAGGGAGCTGTTTTTT.

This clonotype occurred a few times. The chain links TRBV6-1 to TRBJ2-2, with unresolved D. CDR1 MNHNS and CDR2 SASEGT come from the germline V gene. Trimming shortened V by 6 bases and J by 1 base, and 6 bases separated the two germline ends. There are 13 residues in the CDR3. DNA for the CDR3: TGTGCCAGCAGAGAACTGAACACCGGGGAGCTGTTTTTT. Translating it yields CASRELNTGELFF.

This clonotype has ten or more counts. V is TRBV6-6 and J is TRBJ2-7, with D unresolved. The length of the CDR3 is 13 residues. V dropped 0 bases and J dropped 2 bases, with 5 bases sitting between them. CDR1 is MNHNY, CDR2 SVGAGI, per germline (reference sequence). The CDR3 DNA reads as TGTGCCAGCAGTTACTCCAATACCTACGAGCAGTACTTC. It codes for CASSYSNTYEQYF.

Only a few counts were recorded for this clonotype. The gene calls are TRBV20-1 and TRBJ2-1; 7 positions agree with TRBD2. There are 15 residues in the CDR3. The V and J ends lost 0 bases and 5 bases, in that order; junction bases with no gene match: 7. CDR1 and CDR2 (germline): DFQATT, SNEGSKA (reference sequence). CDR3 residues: CSARERAGPDNEQFF. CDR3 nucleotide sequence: TGCAGTGCTAGAGAGCGAGCGGGGCCCGACAATGAGCAGTTCTTC.

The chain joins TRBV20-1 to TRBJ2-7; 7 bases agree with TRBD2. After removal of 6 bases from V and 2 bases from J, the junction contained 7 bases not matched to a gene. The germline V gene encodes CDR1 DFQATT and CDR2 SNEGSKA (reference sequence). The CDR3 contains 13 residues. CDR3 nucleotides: TGCAGTGCAACCGGGACTATAACCTACGAGCAGTACTTC. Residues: CSATGTITYEQYF.

The CDR3 bases are TGCGCCAGCAGTCGGACAGCTCCAAATTCACCCCTCCACTTT. Amino acids: CASSRTAPNSPLHF. The chain combines TRBV10-2 with TRBJ1-6; the D gene is possibly TRBD1 (6 bases). V was clipped by 5 bases and J by 7 bases, with 12 bases between them. The CDR3 spans 14 residues. The germline gives CDR1 WSHSY, CDR2 SAAADI.

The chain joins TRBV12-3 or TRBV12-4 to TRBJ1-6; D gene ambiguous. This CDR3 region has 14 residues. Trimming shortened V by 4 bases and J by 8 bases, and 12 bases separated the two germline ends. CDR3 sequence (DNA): TGTGCCAGCAGTTACTCGAATGCGGATTCACCCCTCCACTTT. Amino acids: CASSYSNADSPLHF.

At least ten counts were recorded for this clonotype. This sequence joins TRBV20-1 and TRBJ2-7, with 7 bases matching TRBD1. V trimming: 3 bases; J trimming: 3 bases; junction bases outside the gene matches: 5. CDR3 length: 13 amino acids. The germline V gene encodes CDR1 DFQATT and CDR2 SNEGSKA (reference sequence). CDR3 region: CSARSTGNYEQYF. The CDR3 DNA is TGCAGTGCTAGGTCGACAGGGAACTACGAGCAGTACTTC.

CDR3 nucleotide sequence: TGTGCCAGCAGTAAAAACAGGGATGGCTACACCTTC. It translates to CASSKNRDGYTF. The V and J genes are TRBV9 and TRBJ1-2; TRBD1 is a possible D gene (6 bases). The CDR3 runs 12 residues. CDR1 is SGDLS, CDR2 YYNGEE, per germline. V was shortened by 5 bases and J by 6 bases, with 11 bases between the two germline ends.

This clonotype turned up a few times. CDR3 bases: TGTGCCAGCAGCACAGGGTTTAGCAATCAGCCCCAGCATTTT. It yields the protein CASSTGFSNQPQHF. The J gene is TRBJ1-5, the V gene TRBV7-2, with D possibly matching TRBD1 (6 bases). Germline loops: CDR1 SGHTA, CDR2 FQGNSA. V dropped 5 bases and J dropped 0 bases, with 8 bases sitting between them. CDR3 length: 14 residues.

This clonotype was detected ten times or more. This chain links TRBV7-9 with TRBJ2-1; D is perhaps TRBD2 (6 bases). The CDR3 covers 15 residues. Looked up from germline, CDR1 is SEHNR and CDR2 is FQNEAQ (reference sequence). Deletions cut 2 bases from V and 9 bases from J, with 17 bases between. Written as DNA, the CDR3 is TGTGCCAGCAGCTTAAGGCGACTAGATTTGGGTGAGCAGTTCTTC. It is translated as CASSLRRLDLGEQFF. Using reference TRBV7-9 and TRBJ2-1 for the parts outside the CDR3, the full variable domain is DTGVSQNPRHKITKRGQNVTFRCDPISEHNRLYWYRQTLGQGPEFLTYFQNEAQLEKSRLLSDRFSAERPKGSFSTLEIQRTEQGDSAMYLCASSLRRLDLGEQFFGPGTRLTVL.

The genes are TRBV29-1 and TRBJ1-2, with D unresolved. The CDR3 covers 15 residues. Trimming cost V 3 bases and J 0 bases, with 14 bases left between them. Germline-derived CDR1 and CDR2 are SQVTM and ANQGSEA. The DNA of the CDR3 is TGCAGCGTTGATTTTGACTGGTCCTCTAACTATGGCTACACCTTC. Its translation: CSVDFDWSSNYGYTF. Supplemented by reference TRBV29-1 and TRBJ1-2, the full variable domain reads SAVISQKPSRDICQRGTSLTIQCQVDSQVTMMFWYRQQPGQSLTLIATANQGSEATYESGFVIDKFPISRPNLTFSTLTVSNMSPEDSSIYLCSVDFDWSSNYGYTFGSGTRLTVV.